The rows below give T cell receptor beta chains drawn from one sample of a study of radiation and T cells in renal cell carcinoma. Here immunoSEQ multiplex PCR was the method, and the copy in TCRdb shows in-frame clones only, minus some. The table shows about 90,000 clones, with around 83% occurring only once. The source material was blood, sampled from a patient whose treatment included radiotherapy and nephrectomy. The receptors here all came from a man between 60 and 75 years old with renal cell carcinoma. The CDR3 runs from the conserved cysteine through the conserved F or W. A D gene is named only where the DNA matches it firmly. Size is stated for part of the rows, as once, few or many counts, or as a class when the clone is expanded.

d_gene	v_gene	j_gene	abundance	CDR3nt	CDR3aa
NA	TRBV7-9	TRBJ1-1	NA	TGTGCCAGCAGCTTACAGAGGGAATTGGACACTGAAGCTTTCTTT	CASSLQRELDTEAFF
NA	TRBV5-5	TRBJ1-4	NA	TGTGCCAGCAGCTCCCTTGGACAGCTTAATGAAAAACTGTTTTTT	CASSSLGQLNEKLFF
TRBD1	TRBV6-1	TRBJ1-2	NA	TGTGCCAGCAAGGAGGGGGCGCGACGGGTTGGCTACACCTTC	CASKEGARRVGYTF
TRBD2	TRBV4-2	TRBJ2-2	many	TGTGCCAGCAGCCAAGAACTAGCGGGAGTTAACGGGGAGCTGTTTTTT	CASSQELAGVNGELFF
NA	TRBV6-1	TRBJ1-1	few	TGTGCCAGCAGTCCCTCCCTGACGCGCACTGAAGCTTTCTTT	CASSPSLTRTEAFF
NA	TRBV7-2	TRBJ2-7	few	TGTGCCAGCAGCTTACGCTACGAGCAGTACTTC	CASSLRYEQYF
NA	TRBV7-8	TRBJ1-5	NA	TGTGCCAGCAGCTTAGGCGGAGGGAGACATCAGCCCCAGCATTTT	CASSLGGGRHQPQHF
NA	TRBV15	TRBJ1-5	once	TGTGCCACCAGCAGAAACAGGGTTAGCAATCAGCCCCAGCATTTT	CATSRNRVSNQPQHF
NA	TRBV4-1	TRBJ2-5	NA	TGCGCCAGCAGCCGCGAGGGATCGCGGGGAGAGACCCAGTACTTC	CASSREGSRGETQYF
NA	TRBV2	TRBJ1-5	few	TGTGCCAGCCGGGTCGGCCGGGATCAGCCCCAGCATTTT	CASRVGRDQPQHF
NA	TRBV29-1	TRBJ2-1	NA	TGCAGCGTTGGGGGCCCTCCCCCCAATGAGCAGTTCTTC	CSVGGPPPNEQFF
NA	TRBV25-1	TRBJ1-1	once	TGTGCCAGCAGTGTGGCGGGGGGGGGTTCTGAAGCTTTCTTT	CASSVAGGGSEAFF
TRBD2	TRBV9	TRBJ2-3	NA	TGTGCCAGCAGCGTCTCTAGCGGGTTAAGCACAGATACGCAGTATTTT	CASSVSSGLSTDTQYF
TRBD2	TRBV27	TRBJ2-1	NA	TGTGCCAGCAGTCGCCTTAGCGGGGGGGGCTACAATGAGCAGTTCTTC	CASSRLSGGGYNEQFF
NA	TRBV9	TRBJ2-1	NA	TGTGCCAGCAGCGCGACTAGCTCCTACAATGAGCAGTTCTTC	CASSATSSYNEQFF
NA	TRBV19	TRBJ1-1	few	TGTGCCAGCGGCGGGGGGCTGAACACTGAAGCTTTCTTT	CASGGGLNTEAFF
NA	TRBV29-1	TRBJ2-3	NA	TGCAGCGTTGAAGGAGTACCCCGCACGCAGTATTTT	CSVEGVPRTQYF
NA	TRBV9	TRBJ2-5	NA	TGTGCCAGCAGCGTAGCTGGAGAGCGAGAGACCCAGTACTTC	CASSVAGERETQYF
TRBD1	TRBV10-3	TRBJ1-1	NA	TGTGCCGCATCGAGGACAGGACTGAACACTGAAGCTTTCTTT	CAASRTGLNTEAFF
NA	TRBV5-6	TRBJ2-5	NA	TGTGCCAGCAGCTTGGTCAGTTACCAAGAGACCCAGTACTTC	CASSLVSYQETQYF
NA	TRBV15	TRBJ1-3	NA	TGTGCCACCAGCAGGGGACGGAGCTCTGGAAACACCATATATTTT	CATSRGRSSGNTIYF
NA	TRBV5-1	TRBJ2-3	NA	TGCGCCAGCAGCTTGGGGGGGAGAGGAGATACGCAGTATTTT	CASSLGGRGDTQYF
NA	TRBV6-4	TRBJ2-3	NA	TGTGCCAGCAGCCAGGAGCTCACAGATACGCAGTATTTT	CASSQELTDTQYF
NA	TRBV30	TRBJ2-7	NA	TGTGCCTGGAGTCCACGGCAAAGGGGCGAGCAGTACTTC	CAWSPRQRGEQYF
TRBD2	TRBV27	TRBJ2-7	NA	TGTGCCAGCAGCCCCGGACTAGCGGGCATCTACGAGCAGTACTTC	CASSPGLAGIYEQYF
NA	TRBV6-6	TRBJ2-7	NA	TGTGCCAGCAGTCCCGGTCAGTCAGGTTCCTACGAGCAGTACTTC	CASSPGQSGSYEQYF
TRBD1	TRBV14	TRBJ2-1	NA	TGTGCCAGCAGCCGGGACAGGGTAGGTAATGAGCAGTTCTTC	CASSRDRVGNEQFF
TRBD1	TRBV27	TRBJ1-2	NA	TGTGCCAGCAGTATGACAGGGACTAACTATGGCTACACCTTC	CASSMTGTNYGYTF
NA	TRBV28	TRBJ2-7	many	TGTGCCAGCAGCCGAGCCGGGACCTACGAGCAGTACTTC	CASSRAGTYEQYF
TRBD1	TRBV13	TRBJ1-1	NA	TGTGCCAGCAGCTTACGTACGCAGACAGGGGTGACTGAAGCTTTCTTT	CASSLRTQTGVTEAFF
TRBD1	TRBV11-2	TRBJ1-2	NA	TGTGCCAGCAGCCCTGGACAGGGTTTCCCCTATGGCTACACCTTC	CASSPGQGFPYGYTF
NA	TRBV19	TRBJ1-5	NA	TGTGCCAGTAGTATAGGACCGGGCTCGAGCAATCAGCCCCAGCATTTT	CASSIGPGSSNQPQHF
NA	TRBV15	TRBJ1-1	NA	TGTGCCACCTACGGCAGGGGTGATGAAGCTTTCTTT	CATYGRGDEAFF
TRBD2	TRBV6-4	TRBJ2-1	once	TGTGCCAGCAGTGACGGGACTAGCGGCTACAATGAGCAGTTCTTC	CASSDGTSGYNEQFF
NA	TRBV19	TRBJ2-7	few	TGTGCCAGTAGTATCGAAGGGGGGTACGAGCAGTACTTC	CASSIEGGYEQYF
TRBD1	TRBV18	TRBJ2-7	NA	TGTGCCAGCTCACCACGGGACAGAGGATCGGGGGAGCAGTACTTC	CASSPRDRGSGEQYF
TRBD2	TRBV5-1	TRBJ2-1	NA	TGCGCCAGCAGCTTGGAGGTAGCGGGAGTTTATGAGCAGTTCTTC	CASSLEVAGVYEQFF
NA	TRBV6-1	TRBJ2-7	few	TGTGCCACCCTAGCTCTCGAGCAGTACTTC	CATLALEQYF
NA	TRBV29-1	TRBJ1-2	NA	TGCAGCGTTGAGGGGATTAACTATGGCTACACCTTC	CSVEGINYGYTF
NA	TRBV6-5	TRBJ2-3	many	TGTGCCAGCAGTTACGAGGGGGGGGCAGATACGCAGTATTTT	CASSYEGGADTQYF
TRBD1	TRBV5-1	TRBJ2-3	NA	TGCGCCAGCAGCTGGGGGACAGGAGACTCCGATACGCAGTATTTT	CASSWGTGDSDTQYF
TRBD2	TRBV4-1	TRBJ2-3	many	TGCGCCAGCAGCCTTAGACTAGCCTACACAGATACGCAGTATTTT	CASSLRLAYTDTQYF
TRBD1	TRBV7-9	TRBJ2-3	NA	TGTGCCAGCAGCCGAGGGGGCAGGGATACGCAGTATTTT	CASSRGGRDTQYF
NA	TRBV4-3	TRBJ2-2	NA	TGCGCCAGCAGCCTTATGGTGTGGGGAACCGGGGAGCTGTTTTTT	CASSLMVWGTGELFF
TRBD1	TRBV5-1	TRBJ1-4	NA	TGCGCCAGCAGCCGCCCAGGGGGCGTCGGTGCAACTAATGAAAAACTGTTTTTT	CASSRPGGVGATNEKLFF
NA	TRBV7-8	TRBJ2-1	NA	TGTGCCACTACGGACGGGTATGAGCAGTTCTTC	CATTDGYEQFF
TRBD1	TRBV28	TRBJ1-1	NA	TGTGCCAGCAGTTCTAGACAGGGATTCATGAACACTGAAGCTTTCTTT	CASSSRQGFMNTEAFF
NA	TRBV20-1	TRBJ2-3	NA	TGCAGTGCCCAAGGGTGGAATACGCAGTATTTT	CSAQGWNTQYF
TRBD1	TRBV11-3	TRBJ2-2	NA	TGTGCCAGCAGCCCCACAGGGGGATTAAACACCGGGGAGCTGTTTTTT	CASSPTGGLNTGELFF
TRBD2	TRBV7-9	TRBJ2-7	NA	TGTGCCAGCAGCTTGAGCGGGGGCTACGAGCAGTACTTC	CASSLSGGYEQYF